The 15 T cell receptor beta chains listed next were all sequenced from one sample in a study of blood T cell repertoires in COVID-19 (dated by TCRdb to about 2020). The protocol used for the library was the immunoSEQ multiplex PCR assay. This is the immuneACCESS table as TCRdb keeps it, with only in-frame sequences that have V and J called. A part of the clones is gone; compared with another copy, unresolved V genes explain less than half, and the rest is unexplained. The sample contains 300,000 to 400,000 clones, approximately 88% of them found a single time. Together, the top ten hold about 3.9% of the sample. The source material was peripheral blood. The origin of the receptors is a woman in her forties or fifties with active or convalescent COVID-19.

Remarks on this clone: The same CDR3 can be traced to other DNA sequences in this sample. The chain couples TRBV4-1 to TRBJ2-7; D is perhaps TRBD1 (5 bases). CDR1 MGHRA and CDR2 YSYEKL come from the germline V gene. CDR3 length equals 13 residues. Trimming pared 0 bases from V and 4 bases from J, leaving 7 bases between. The CDR3 spells CASSQDRGYEQYF. In DNA form, the CDR3 reads TGCGCCAGCAGCCAAGATAGGGGTTACGAGCAGTACTTC.

The chain has TRBV7-3 and TRBJ1-6, with 7 nucleotides matching TRBD1. The ends lost 4 bases at V and 9 bases at J; junction bases unmatched: 3. The CDR3 is 13 amino acids. The V gene's germline CDR1 is SGHTA and CDR2 FQGTGA. The CDR3 DNA follows: TGTGCCAGCAGCTCCGGGACAGTTTCACCCCTCCACTTT. Translation: CASSSGTVSPLHF.

The V gene is TRBV10-3, the J gene TRBJ2-3; 7 bases are a match to TRBD2. The CDR3 spans 14 residues. J was trimmed by 2 bases and V by 7 bases; bases with no gene match: 6. Germline V gives CDR1 ENHRY, CDR2 SYGVKD. CDR3 region: CAIKKRETTDTQYF. CDR3 DNA: TGTGCCATCAAGAAGCGGGAAACCACAGATACGCAGTATTTT.

V gene TRBV7-2 combines with J gene TRBJ2-5; 7 bases match TRBD1. Germline values: CDR1 SGHTA, CDR2 FQGNSA. Trimming removed 6 bases from V and 5 bases from J; junction bases left unmatched: 6. The CDR3 covers 13 residues. CDR3 DNA: TGTGCCAGCAGTCTGGGACAGCGGGAGACCCAGTACTTC. It yields the protein CASSLGQRETQYF.

The chain combines TRBV5-4 with TRBJ2-1, with D unclear. Trimming cost V 0 bases and J 12 bases, with 16 bases left between them. Germline V gene data show CDR1 as SGHNT and CDR2 as YYREEE (reference sequence). CDR3 length equals 14 residues. Here the CDR3 DNA reads TGTGCCAGCAGCTTGGGTTTAGATAAAGATCGGCAGTTCTTC. Its translation: CASSLGLDKDRQFF.

This clone was detected a few times. The gene calls are TRBV6-5 and TRBJ1-1, with 7 positions matching TRBD1. This CDR3 has 13 amino acids. V lost 8 bases to trimming and J lost 2 bases; unmatched junction nucleotides: 5. Germline V lookup: CDR1 MNHEY, CDR2 SVGAGI. The CDR3 loop is CASRQGRNTEAFF. The CDR3 nucleotides are TGTGCCAGCCGACAGGGTCGTAACACTGAAGCTTTCTTT.

The V gene is TRBV18, the J gene TRBJ1-1, with 10 bases lining up with TRBD1. After removal of 5 bases from V and 5 bases from J, the junction contained 11 bases not matched to a gene. Germline CDR1 KGHSH, CDR2 LQKENI. The CDR3 has 16 amino acids. The CDR3 DNA follows: TGTGCCAGCTCATGGGACAGGGGCGGACAGAAAACTGAAGCTTTCTTT. Translation gives CASSWDRGGQKTEAFF.

This chain uses TRBV7-3 with TRBJ2-7, with a possible D match to TRBD2 (5 bases). V gave up 5 bases and J gave up 11 bases, with 16 bases separating them. The length of the CDR3 is 12 residues. From germline, CDR1 is SGHTA and CDR2 FQGTGA. In DNA form, the CDR3 reads TGTGCCAGCAGCCTGGACTCTCGCGCAAAGTACTTC. It yields the protein CASSLDSRAKYF.

The rearrangement links TRBV18 to TRBJ2-7, with a possible D match to TRBD1 (6 bases). The ends were cut back, 8 bases at V and 2 bases at J, with 13 bases in the middle. The CDR3 is 13 residues long. Germline values: CDR1 KGHSH, CDR2 LQKENI. Written as DNA, the CDR3 is TGTGCCAGCCGTCCCGGGACAACCTACGAGCAGTACTTC. The encoded protein is CASRPGTTYEQYF.

This chain connects TRBV9 to TRBJ2-2, with 9 bases fitting TRBD2. The germline V gene has CDR1 SGDLS and CDR2 YYNGEE. After removal of 0 bases from V and 7 bases from J, the junction contained 4 bases not matched to a gene. This CDR3 contains 15 residues. CDR3 in amino acids: CASSVVAGDVGELFF. CDR3 nucleotides: TGTGCCAGCAGCGTAGTAGCGGGGGATGTCGGGGAGCTGTTTTTT.

The V call is TRBV28, the J call TRBJ1-2; 9 nucleotides agree with TRBD1. V dropped 2 bases and J dropped 5; count of bases not matched to a gene: 3. The CDR3 is 14 amino acids. The germline V gene encodes CDR1 MDHEN and CDR2 SYDVKM. The CDR3 DNA is TGTGCCAGCAGTTTAACCGGGACAGGGTATGGCTACACCTTC. As protein: CASSLTGTGYGYTF.

In this sample, this clone turned up once. The chain is built from TRBV6-2 or TRBV6-3 and TRBJ2-7; D not certain. Trimming removed 2 bases at V and 1 base at J, with 9 bases between. This CDR3 spans 14 amino acids. Germline lookup yields CDR1 MNHEY and CDR2 SVGEGT. CDR3 DNA: TGTGCCAGCAGTTACCACGGCGGATCCTACGAGCAGTACTTC. It translates to CASSYHGGSYEQYF.

This chain joins TRBV30 and TRBJ2-1, with D perhaps TRBD2 (5 bases). V gave up 4 bases and J gave up 8 bases, with 9 bases separating them. Per germline, CDR1 GTSNPN and CDR2 SVGIG (reference sequence). This CDR3 comprises 11 residues. The CDR3 loop reads CAWNRGDEQFF. The CDR3, as DNA: TGTGCCTGGAACCGGGGAGATGAGCAGTTCTTC.

V usage is TRBV6-6 and J usage is TRBJ1-2; 8 bases fit TRBD1. Trimming at V came to 6 bases and at J to 4 bases, leaving 10 bases not matched to a gene. The germline CDR1 and CDR2 sequences are MNHNY and SVGAGI (reference sequence). The CDR3 spans 15 residues. The CDR3 reads CASRLQGGTSYGYTF. Written as DNA, the CDR3 is TGTGCCAGCAGACTACAGGGGGGGACGAGCTATGGCTACACCTTC.

The rearrangement links TRBV18 to TRBJ1-5; the D gene is possibly TRBD1 (5 bases). Germline CDR1 reads KGHSH; CDR2 reads LQKENI. The CDR3 sequence is 14 residues long. The V gene lost 3 bases and the J gene lost 6 bases, with 12 bases spanning the gap. The CDR3 DNA reads TGTGCCAGCTCACCCGCGGGGACTGGTCAGCCCCAGCATTTT. Amino acids: CASSPAGTGQPQHF.